What follows describes a single T cell receptor beta chain. Its antigen is as yet unknown. TCRdb's copy holds only in-frame clones and misses some; the assay was immunoSEQ multiplex PCR. The sample holds 170,000 or so clones, 90% to 95% seen once. The source of the sample is a study of T cell responses to AZD1222 COVID-19 vaccine. Findings and limits, study-wide: The repertoires were collected only after the peak T cell response. The donor group comprised mostly white British people and more females; the analysis possibly underestimated clonal diversity. The study found vaccine-associated CD4 TCRs spanning spike, dominant at 160-218 and 743-854. Spike-specific TCR depth and breadth grew after two AZD1222 doses.

The CDR3 totals 15 residues. The V gene's germline CDR1 is SGHRS and CDR2 YFSETQ. V trimming: 2 bases; J trimming: 7 bases; junction bases outside the gene matches: 5. This specimen was peripheral blood, taken on day 0 of AZD1222 vaccination. This receptor was identified in an adult in good health. V usage is TRBV5-1 and J usage is TRBJ1-6; 8 bases are shared with TRBD1. The CDR3 nucleotides are TGCGCCAGCAGCTTCCAGGGGGCCAGGAATTCACCCCTCCACTTT. Translating gives CASSFQGARNSPLHF.